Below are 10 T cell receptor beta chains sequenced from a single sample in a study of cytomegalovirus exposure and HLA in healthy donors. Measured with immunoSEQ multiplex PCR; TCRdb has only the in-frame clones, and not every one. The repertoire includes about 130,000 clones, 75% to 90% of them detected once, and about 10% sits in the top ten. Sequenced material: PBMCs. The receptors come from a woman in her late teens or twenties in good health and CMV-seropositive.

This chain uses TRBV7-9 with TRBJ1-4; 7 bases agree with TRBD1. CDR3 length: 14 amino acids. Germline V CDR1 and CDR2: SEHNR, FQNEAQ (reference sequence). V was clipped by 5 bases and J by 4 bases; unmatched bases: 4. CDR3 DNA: TGTGCCAGCAGCCGGGACAGCTTTAATGAAAAACTGTTTTTT. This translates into CASSRDSFNEKLFF.

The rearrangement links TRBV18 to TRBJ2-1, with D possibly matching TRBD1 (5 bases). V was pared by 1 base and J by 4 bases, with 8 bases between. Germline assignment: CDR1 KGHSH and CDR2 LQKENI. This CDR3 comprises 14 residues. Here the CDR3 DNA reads TGTGCCAGCTCACCACTGACAGCGTACAATGAGCAGTTCTTC. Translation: CASSPLTAYNEQFF.

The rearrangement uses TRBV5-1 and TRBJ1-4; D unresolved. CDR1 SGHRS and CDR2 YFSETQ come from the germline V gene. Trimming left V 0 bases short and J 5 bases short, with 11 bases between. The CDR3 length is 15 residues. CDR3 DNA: TGCGCCAGCAGCTTGGAAGTTGCGGCAAATGAAAAACTGTTTTTT. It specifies CASSLEVAANEKLFF.

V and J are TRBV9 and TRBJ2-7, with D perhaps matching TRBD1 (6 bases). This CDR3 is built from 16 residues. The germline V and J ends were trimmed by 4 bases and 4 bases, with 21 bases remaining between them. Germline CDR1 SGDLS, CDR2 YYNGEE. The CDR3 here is CASSPHYGGGGYEQYF. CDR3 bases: TGTGCCAGCAGCCCCCACTATGGGGGCGGAGGTTACGAGCAGTACTTC.

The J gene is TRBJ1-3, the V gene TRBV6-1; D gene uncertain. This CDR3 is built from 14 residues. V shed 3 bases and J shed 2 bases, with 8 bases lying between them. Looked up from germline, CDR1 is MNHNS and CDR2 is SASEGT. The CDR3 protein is CASSERVTGNTIYF. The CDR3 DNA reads TGTGCCAGCAGTGAGAGGGTTACTGGAAACACCATATATTTT.

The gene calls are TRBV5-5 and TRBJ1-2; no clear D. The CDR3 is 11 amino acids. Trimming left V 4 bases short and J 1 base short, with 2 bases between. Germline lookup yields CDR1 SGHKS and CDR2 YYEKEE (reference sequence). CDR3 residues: CASSRNYGYTF. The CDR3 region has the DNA TGTGCCAGCAGCCGTAACTATGGCTACACCTTC.

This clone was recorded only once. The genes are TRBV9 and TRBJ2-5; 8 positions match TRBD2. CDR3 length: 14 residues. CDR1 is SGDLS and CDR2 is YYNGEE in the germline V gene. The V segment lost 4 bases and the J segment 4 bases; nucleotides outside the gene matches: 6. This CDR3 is CASSSGGGLETQYF. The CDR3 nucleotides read TGTGCCAGCAGCTCCGGGGGGGGCTTAGAGACCCAGTACTTC. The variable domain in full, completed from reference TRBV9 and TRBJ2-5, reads DSGVTQTPKHLITATGQRVTLRCSPRSGDLSVYWYQQSLDQGLQFLIQYYNGEERAKGNILERFSAQQFPDLHSELNLSSLELGDSALYFCASSSGGGLETQYFGPGTRLLVL.

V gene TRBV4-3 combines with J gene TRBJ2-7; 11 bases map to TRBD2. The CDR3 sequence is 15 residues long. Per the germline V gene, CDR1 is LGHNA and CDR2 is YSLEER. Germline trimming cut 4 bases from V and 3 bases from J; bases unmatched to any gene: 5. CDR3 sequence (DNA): TGCGCCAGCAGCCGCCGTCTAGCGGGGGGCTACGAGCAGTACTTC. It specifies CASSRRLAGGYEQYF.

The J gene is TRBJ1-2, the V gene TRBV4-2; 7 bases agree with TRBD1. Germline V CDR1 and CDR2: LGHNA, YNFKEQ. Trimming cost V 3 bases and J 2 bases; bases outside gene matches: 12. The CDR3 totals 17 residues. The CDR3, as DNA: TGTGCCAGCAGCCACCCCGGAGGGGGCAGCTTAAACTATGGCTACACCTTC. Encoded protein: CASSHPGGGSLNYGYTF.

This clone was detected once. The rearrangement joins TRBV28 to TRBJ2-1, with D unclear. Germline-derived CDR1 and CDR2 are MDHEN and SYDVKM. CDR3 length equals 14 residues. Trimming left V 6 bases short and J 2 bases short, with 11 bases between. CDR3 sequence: CASSVVSPYNEQFF. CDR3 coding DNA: TGTGCCAGCAGCGTAGTGAGCCCCTACAATGAGCAGTTCTTC.